The 13 T cell receptor beta chains given below trace back to one sample, sequenced in a study of blood T cell repertoires in COVID-19. Clones were sequenced by immunoSEQ multiplex PCR, and TCRdb holds only the in-frame ones, with some missing. The table lists around 200,000 clones, about 85% of them singletons, with 15% to 20% in the top ten. Sequences were obtained from PBMCs or T cells enriched from blood (not recorded which). All receptors derive from a man between 35 and 55 years old who had recovered from COVID-19.

This clone has at least ten counts. The V call is TRBV2, the J call TRBJ1-5; 9 bases map to TRBD1. The CDR3 has 14 residues. Germline V lookup: CDR1 SNHLY, CDR2 FYNNEI. After removal of 7 bases from V and 9 bases from J, the junction contained 10 bases not matched to a gene. The CDR3 protein is CASKKGQGSGPQHF. CDR3 nucleotides: TGTGCCAGCAAGAAGGGACAGGGTTCAGGGCCCCAGCATTTT.

The J gene is TRBJ2-1, the V gene TRBV30; 9 nucleotides agree with TRBD1. J gave up 1 base and V 3 bases, and 1 base lay outside the gene matches. Germline lookup yields CDR1 GTSNPN and CDR2 SVGIG (reference sequence). The CDR3 contains 14 residues. The CDR3 here is CAWRQGASYNEQFF. In DNA, the CDR3 is TGTGCCTGGAGACAGGGGGCTTCCTACAATGAGCAGTTCTTC.

The V call is TRBV5-1, the J call TRBJ1-1; D not certain. The CDR3 has 14 amino acids. Trimming stripped 1 base from V and 5 bases from J, with 12 bases between. From germline, CDR1 is SGHRS and CDR2 YFSETQ. For the CDR3, the DNA is TGCGCCAGCAGCTTGTCCCTTCGAGCAACTGAAGCTTTCTTT. The encoded protein is CASSLSLRATEAFF.

The chain carries TRBV28 and TRBJ2-3; possibly TRBD2 for D (6 bases). The V end lost 6 bases, the J end lost 2 bases, and 15 bases lay between the germline ends. CDR3 size: 15 residues. Germline V gene data show CDR1 as MDHEN and CDR2 as SYDVKM. CDR3 coding DNA: TGTGCCAGCAGAATTAGCGGAGGGGACACAGATACGCAGTATTTT. The encoded protein is CASRISGGDTDTQYF.

This rearrangement joins TRBV5-6 to TRBJ1-3; 7 nucleotides match TRBD1. V was pared by 5 bases and J by 0 bases, with 11 bases of the junction left unmatched. Germline V gene data show CDR1 as SGHDT and CDR2 as YYEEEE. This CDR3 has 17 residues. Here the CDR3 reads CASSSRTGGSSGNTIYF. In DNA, the CDR3 is TGTGCCAGCAGTTCCCGGACAGGAGGGTCCTCTGGAAACACCATATATTTT. Looking up the rest from reference TRBV5-6 and TRBJ1-3 gives the full variable domain: DAGVTQSPTHLIKTRGQQVTLRCSPKSGHDTVSWYQQALGQGPQFIFQYYEEEERQRGNFPDRFSGHQFPNYSSELNVNALLLGDSALYLCASSSRTGGSSGNTIYFGEGSWLTVV.

The rearrangement links TRBV19 to TRBJ2-1; 13 nucleotides agree with TRBD2. Germline V gene data show CDR1 as LNHDA and CDR2 as SQIVND (reference sequence). The junction had 12 bases not matched to a gene; V was cut back by 4 bases and J by 6 bases. CDR3 length equals 18 residues. This CDR3 reads CASSKRGTSGIDVNEQFF. The CDR3 coding sequence is TGTGCCAGTAGTAAAAGAGGGACTAGCGGGATCGACGTCAATGAGCAGTTCTTC.

The rearrangement joins TRBV9 to TRBJ2-3; 9 nucleotides line up with TRBD1. The V and J ends lost 4 bases and 3 bases, in that order; junction bases with no gene match: 6. Germline lookup yields CDR1 SGDLS and CDR2 YYNGEE. The CDR3 is 15 amino acids. CDR3 in DNA: TGTGCCAGCAGCCCACGGGACAGGGCAACAGATACGCAGTATTTT. The encoded protein is CASSPRDRATDTQYF.

The chain has TRBV28 and TRBJ1-5; 7 bases are a match to TRBD1. The length of the CDR3 is 12 residues. V lost 8 bases and J lost 10; bases outside the gene matches: 8. Germline lookup yields CDR1 MDHEN and CDR2 SYDVKM. CDR3 DNA: TGTGCCAGCGAAGACAGGGTCGACCCCCAGCATTTT. Its protein is CASEDRVDPQHF. Together with reference TRBV28 and TRBJ1-5, the CDR3 gives the full variable domain: DVKVTQSSRYLVKRTGEKVFLECVQDMDHENMFWYRQDPGLGLRLIYFSYDVKMKEKGDIPEGYSVSREKKERFSLILESASTNQTSMYLCASEDRVDPQHFGDGTRLSIL.

The chain uses TRBV6-2 or TRBV6-3 and TRBJ2-4, with D unclear. V was cut by 2 bases and J by 0 bases, with 11 bases left in between. This CDR3 has 16 amino acids. In germline, CDR1 is MNHEY, CDR2 SVGEGT. The CDR3 spells CASSYRGTVAKNIQYF. The CDR3 region has the DNA TGTGCCAGCAGTTACCGAGGAACGGTAGCCAAAAACATTCAGTACTTC.

This chain uses TRBV7-8 with TRBJ2-1; D call uncertain. The length of the CDR3 is 13 residues. Trimming cost V 0 bases and J 5 bases, with 5 bases left between them. CDR1 and CDR2 from the germline V gene are SGHVS and FQNEAQ. In nucleotides, the CDR3 is TGTGCCAGCAGCTTAGCTAGAGACAATGAGCAGTTCTTC. Translating it yields CASSLARDNEQFF. The full variable domain, in which reference TRBV7-8 and TRBJ2-1 provide the parts outside the CDR3, is GAGVSQSPRYKVAKRGQDVALRCDPISGHVSLFWYQQALGQGPEFLTYFQNEAQLDKSGLPSDRFFAERPEGSVSTLKIQRTQQEDSAVYLCASSLARDNEQFFGPGTRLTVL.

The chain couples TRBV5-6 to TRBJ2-7; 10 bases are a match to TRBD2. V shed 1 base, J shed 4 bases, and the junction held 11 bases outside the gene matches. This CDR3 is built from 17 residues. CDR1 is SGHDT, CDR2 YYEEEE, per germline. DNA of the CDR3: TGTGCCAGCAGCTTGCGGTCTAGCGGGAGTTTGTTGTACGAGCAGTACTTC. It codes for CASSLRSSGSLLYEQYF.

The chain recombines TRBV10-3 with TRBJ2-2, with 8 nucleotides matching TRBD2. The CDR3 runs to 18 residues. The germline CDR1 and CDR2 sequences are ENHRY and SYGVKD. V gave up 3 bases and J gave up 5 bases; unmatched junction bases: 14. CDR3 nucleotide sequence: TGTGCCATCAGTGACCGGTTGTTAAGCGGGAGAGGAACCGGGGAGCTGTTTTTT. This sequence encodes CAISDRLLSGRGTGELFF.

The genes are TRBV27 and TRBJ2-1; 13 nucleotides agree with TRBD2. The J segment lost 7 bases and the V segment lost 6 bases, leaving 6 bases of the junction unmatched. CDR3 size: 15 residues. The germline gives CDR1 MNHEY, CDR2 SMNVEV (reference sequence). The DNA of the CDR3 is TGTGCCAGCAGAGTACTAGCGGGAGGGCCTAATGAGCAGTTCTTC. Encoded protein: CASRVLAGGPNEQFF.